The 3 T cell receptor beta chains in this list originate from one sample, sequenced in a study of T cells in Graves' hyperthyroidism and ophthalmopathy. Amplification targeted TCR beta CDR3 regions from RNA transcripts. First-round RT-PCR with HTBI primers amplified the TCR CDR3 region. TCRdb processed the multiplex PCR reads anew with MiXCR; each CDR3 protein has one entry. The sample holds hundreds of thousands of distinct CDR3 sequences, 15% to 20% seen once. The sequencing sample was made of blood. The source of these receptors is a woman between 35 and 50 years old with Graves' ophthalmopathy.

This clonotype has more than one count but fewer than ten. CDR3 protein: CAWSVGAGANVLTF. Here the CDR3 DNA reads TGTGCCTGGAGTGTAGGGGCCGGGGCCAACGTCCTGACTTTC. The chain couples TRBV30 to TRBJ2-6, with TRBD1 as a possible D gene (5 bases). Looked up from germline, CDR1 is GTSNPN and CDR2 is SVGIG (reference sequence). The length of the CDR3 is 14 residues. V dropped 0 bases and J dropped 4 bases, with 7 bases sitting between them.

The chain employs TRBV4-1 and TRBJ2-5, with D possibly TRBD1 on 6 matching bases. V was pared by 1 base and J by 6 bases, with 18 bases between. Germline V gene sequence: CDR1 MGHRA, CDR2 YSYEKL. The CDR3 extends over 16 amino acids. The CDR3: CASSQVGQNVKQTQYF. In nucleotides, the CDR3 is TGCGCCAGCAGCCAAGTAGGACAGAACGTCAAGCAGACCCAGTACTTC.

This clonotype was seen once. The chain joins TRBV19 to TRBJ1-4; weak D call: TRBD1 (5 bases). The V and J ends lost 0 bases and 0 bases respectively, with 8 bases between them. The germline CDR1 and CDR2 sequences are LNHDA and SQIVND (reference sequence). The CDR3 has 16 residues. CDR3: CASSIDWGATNEKLFF. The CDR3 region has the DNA TGTGCCAGTAGTATAGATTGGGGGGCAACTAATGAAAAACTGTTTTTT.